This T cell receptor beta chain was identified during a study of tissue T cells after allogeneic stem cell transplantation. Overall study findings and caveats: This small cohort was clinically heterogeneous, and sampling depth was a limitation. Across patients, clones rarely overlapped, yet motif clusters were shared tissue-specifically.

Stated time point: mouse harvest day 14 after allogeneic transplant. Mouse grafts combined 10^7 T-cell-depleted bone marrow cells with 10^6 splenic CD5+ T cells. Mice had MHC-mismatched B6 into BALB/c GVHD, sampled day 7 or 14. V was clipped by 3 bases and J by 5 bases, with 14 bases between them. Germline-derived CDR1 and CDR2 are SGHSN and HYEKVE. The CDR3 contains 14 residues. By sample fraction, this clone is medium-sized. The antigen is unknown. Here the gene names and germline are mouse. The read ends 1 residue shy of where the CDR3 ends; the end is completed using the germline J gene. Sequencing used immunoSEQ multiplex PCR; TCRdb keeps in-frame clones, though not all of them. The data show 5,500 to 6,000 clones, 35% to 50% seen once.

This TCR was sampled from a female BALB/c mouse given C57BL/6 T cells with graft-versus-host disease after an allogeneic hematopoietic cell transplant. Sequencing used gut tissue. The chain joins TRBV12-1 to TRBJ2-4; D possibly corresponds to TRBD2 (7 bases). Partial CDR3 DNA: TGTGCCAGCTCTAGGGGGGCTCGGGGAAACACCTTGTAC. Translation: CASSRGARGNTLY. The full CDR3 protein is CASSRGARGNTLYF.